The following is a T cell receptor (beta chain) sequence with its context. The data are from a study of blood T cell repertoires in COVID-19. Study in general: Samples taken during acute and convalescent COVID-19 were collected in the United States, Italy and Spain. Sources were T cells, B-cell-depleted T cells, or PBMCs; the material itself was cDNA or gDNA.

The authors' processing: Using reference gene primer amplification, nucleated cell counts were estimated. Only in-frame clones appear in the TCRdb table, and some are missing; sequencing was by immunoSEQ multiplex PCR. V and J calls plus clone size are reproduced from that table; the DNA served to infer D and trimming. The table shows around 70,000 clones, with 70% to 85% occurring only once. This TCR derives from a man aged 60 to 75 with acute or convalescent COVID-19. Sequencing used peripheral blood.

In DNA, the CDR3 is TGTGCCAGCAGCTCCTTCCAGGACAGCCAAGAGACCCAGTACTTC. Translated: CASSSFQDSQETQYF. V gene TRBV7-8 combines with J gene TRBJ2-5; D may be TRBD1 (6 bases). Germline CDR1 reads SGHVS; CDR2 reads FQNEAQ. Trimming removed 4 bases from V and 1 base from J, with 13 bases in between. The CDR3 extends over 15 amino acids.